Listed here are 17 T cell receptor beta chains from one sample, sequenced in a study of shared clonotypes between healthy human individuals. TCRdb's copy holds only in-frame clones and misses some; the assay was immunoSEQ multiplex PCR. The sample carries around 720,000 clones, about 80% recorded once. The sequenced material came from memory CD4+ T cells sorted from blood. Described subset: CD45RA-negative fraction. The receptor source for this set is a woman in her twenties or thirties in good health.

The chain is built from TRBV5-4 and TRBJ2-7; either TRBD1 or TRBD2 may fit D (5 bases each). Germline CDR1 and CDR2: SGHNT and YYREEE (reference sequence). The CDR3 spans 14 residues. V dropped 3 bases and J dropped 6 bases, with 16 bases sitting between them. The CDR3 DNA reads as TGTGCCAGCAGCTGGGGGACGCTGCCTCGCGAGCAGTACTTC. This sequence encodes CASSWGTLPREQYF.

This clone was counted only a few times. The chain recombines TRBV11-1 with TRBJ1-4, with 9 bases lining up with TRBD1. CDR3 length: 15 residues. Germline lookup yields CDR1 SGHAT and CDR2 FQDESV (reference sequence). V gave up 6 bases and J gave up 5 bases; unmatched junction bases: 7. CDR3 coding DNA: TGTGCCAGCAGGTCGAGGGACAGGGAGAATGAAAAACTGTTTTTT. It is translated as CASRSRDRENEKLFF.

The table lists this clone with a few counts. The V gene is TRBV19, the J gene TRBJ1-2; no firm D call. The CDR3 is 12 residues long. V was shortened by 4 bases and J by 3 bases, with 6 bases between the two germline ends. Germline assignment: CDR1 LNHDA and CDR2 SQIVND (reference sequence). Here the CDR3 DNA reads TGTGCCAGTAGTAAAGCTCACTATGGCTACACCTTC. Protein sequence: CASSKAHYGYTF.

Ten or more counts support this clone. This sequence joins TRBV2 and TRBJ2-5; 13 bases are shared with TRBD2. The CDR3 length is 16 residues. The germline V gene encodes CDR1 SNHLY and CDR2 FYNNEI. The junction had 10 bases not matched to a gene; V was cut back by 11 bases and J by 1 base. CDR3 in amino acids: CAVMGLAGKIQETQYF. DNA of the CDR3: TGTGCCGTGATGGGACTAGCGGGAAAGATCCAAGAGACCCAGTACTTC.

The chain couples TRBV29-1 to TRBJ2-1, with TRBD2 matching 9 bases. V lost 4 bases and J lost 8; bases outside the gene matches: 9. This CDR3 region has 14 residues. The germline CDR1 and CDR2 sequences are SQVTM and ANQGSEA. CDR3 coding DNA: TGCAGCGTTGGTCCCGGACGCGGGGGGGATGAGCAGTTCTTC. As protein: CSVGPGRGGDEQFF.

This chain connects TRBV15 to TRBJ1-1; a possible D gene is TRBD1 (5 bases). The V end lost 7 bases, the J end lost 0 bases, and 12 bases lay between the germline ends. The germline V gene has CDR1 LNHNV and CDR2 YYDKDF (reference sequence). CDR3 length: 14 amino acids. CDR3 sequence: CATTRGGVNTEAFF. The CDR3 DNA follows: TGTGCCACCACCCGGGGGGGGGTGAACACTGAAGCTTTCTTT.

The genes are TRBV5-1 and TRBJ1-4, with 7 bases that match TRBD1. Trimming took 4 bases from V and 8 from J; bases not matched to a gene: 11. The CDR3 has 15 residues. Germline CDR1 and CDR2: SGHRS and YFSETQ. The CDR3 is CASSDPGGGLEKLFF. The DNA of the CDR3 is TGCGCCAGCAGCGATCCAGGGGGAGGTCTCGAAAAACTGTTTTTT. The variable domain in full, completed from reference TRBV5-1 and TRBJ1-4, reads KAGVTQTPRYLIKTRGQQVTLSCSPISGHRSVSWYQQTPGQGLQFLFEYFSETQRNKGNFPGRFSGRQFSNSRSEMNVSTLELGDSALYLCASSDPGGGLEKLFFGSGTQLSVL.

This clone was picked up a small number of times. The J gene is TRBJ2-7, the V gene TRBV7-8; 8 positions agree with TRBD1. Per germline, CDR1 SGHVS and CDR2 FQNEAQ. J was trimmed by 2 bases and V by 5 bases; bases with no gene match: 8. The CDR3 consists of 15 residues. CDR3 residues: CASSVRGQGTYEQYF. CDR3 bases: TGTGCCAGCAGCGTCCGAGGACAGGGAACCTACGAGCAGTACTTC. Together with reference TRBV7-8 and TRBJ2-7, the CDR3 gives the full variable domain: GAGVSQSPRYKVAKRGQDVALRCDPISGHVSLFWYQQALGQGPEFLTYFQNEAQLDKSGLPSDRFFAERPEGSVSTLKIQRTQQEDSAVYLCASSVRGQGTYEQYFGPGTRLTVT.

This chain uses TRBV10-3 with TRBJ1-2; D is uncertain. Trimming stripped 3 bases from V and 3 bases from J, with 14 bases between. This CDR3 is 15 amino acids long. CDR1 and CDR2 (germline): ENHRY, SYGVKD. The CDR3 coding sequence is TGTGCCATCAGTGACGATGGGAAGGGTTACTATGGCTACACCTTC. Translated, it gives CAISDDGKGYYGYTF.

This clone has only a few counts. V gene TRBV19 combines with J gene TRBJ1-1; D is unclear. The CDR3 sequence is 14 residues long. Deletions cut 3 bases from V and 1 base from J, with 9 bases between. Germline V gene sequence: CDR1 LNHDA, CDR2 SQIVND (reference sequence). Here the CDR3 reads CASSMSFKNTEAFF. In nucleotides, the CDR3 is TGTGCCAGTAGTATGTCGTTCAAGAACACTGAAGCTTTCTTT.

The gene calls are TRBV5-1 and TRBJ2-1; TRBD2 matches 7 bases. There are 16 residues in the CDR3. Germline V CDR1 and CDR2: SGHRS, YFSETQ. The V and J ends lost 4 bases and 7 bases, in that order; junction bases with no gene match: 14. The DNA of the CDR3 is TGCGCCAGCAGCCTCTTCAGTGGGGCCGGGGGGAATGAGCAGTTCTTC. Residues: CASSLFSGAGGNEQFF.

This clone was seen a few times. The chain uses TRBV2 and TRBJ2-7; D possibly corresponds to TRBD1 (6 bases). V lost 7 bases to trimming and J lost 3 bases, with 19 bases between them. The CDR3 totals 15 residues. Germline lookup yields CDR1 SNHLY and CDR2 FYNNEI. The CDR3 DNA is TGTGCCAGCAAGAGGGATACAGGGACAAACTACGAGCAGTACTTC. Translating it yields CASKRDTGTNYEQYF.

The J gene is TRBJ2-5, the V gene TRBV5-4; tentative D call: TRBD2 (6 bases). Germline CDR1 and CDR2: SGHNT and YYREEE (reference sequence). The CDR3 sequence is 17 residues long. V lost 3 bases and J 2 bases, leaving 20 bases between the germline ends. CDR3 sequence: CASSWMARGAGQETQYF. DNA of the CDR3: TGTGCCAGCAGCTGGATGGCGAGGGGCGCGGGGCAAGAGACCCAGTACTTC.

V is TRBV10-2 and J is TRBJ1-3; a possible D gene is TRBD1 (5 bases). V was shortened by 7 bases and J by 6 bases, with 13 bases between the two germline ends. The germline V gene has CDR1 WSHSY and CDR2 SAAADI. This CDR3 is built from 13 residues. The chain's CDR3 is CASTRGEENTIYF. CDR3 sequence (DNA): TGCGCCAGCACCCGAGGGGAGGAAAACACCATATATTTT.

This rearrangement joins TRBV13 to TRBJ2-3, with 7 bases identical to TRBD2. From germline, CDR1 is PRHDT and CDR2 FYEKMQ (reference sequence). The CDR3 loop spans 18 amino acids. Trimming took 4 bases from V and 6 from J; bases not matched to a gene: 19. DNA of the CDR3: TGTGCCAGCAGCTCCAGCCGACTAGCCGCCGGGGCCGGTGATACGCAGTATTTT. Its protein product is CASSSSRLAAGAGDTQYF.

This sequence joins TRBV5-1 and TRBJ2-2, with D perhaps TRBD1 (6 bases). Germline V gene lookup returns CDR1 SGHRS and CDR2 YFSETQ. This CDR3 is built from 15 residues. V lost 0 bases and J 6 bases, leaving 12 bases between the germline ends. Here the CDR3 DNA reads TGCGCCAGCAGCTTGGAGGTGGGGGCGCCCGGGGAGCTGTTTTTT. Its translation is CASSLEVGAPGELFF.

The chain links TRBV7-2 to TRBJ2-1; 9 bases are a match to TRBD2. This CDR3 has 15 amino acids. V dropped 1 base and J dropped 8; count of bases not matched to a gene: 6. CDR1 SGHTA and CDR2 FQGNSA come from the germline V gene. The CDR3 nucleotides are TGTGCCAGCAGCTTAGGTAGCGGGAGCGGCTATGAGCAGTTCTTC. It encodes CASSLGSGSGYEQFF. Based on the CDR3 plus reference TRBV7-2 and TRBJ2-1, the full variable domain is GAGVSQSPSNKVTEKGKDVELRCDPISGHTALYWYRQSLGQGLEFLIYFQGNSAPDKSGLPSDRFSAERTGGSVSTLTIQRTQQEDSAVYLCASSLGSGSGYEQFFGPGTRLTVL.